These T cell receptor beta chains were read from a single sample in a study of T cell responses to AZD1222 COVID-19 vaccine. Libraries were prepared by immunoSEQ multiplex PCR; TCRdb keeps only in-frame clonotypes and omits some of them. Of 140,000 to 150,000 clones in the sample, about 93% were seen once. This specimen consisted of peripheral blood, obtained on day 0 of AZD1222 vaccination. These TCRs come from an adult in good health. CDR3s leave out the opening cysteine and the closing phenylalanine or tryptophan. Expanded clones get a size class; other rows say once, few or many, or leave the size out.

>.|TRBV24-1|TRBJ2-7
ATSQGSSYEQY
>.|TRBV11-2|TRBJ1-1
ASSSYQGNQVEAF
>.|TRBV6-5|TRBJ1-2
ASSALAGAYGYT
>.|TRBV6-5|TRBJ1-3
ASRTPGPAGNTIY
>.|TRBV28|TRBJ2-5
ASSSPPGSRETQY
>.|TRBV10-3|TRBJ2-5
ASHSQGSQY
>.|TRBV15|TRBJ2-1
ATSRDLGNEQF
>few|TRBV7-6|TRBJ2-7
ASSLRGGMSYEQY
>once|TRBV15|TRBJ2-1
ASGTGSPWGNEQF
>.|TRBV29-1|TRBJ2-7
SVTGTGGYEQY
>.|TRBV6-2/TRBV6-3|TRBJ2-1
ASSYGGLAPYNEQF
>.|TRBV19|TRBJ1-1
ASSTDRGGGPAF
>.|TRBV3-1/TRBV3-2|TRBJ1-1
ASSQGGPMNTEAF
>.|TRBV4-1|TRBJ2-3
ASSQEGLAGGLY
>.|TRBV5-1|TRBJ2-2
ASSLAGGSTGELF
>.|TRBV24-1|TRBJ2-1
ATSDRLAGGDEQF
>few|TRBV7-2|TRBJ2-1
ASSYLAGASNEQF
>.|TRBV5-1|TRBJ2-7
ASSLVGQGAGEQY
>.|TRBV6-2/TRBV6-3|TRBJ1-4
ASSDRAGTNEKLF
>.|TRBV3-1/TRBV3-2|TRBJ2-6
ASSLMTQWGSATGANVLT
>.|TRBV29-1|TRBJ1-1
SFGGSGIASEAF
>.|TRBV5-1|TRBJ2-2
ASSLEPDNTGELF
>.|TRBV29-1|TRBJ2-1
SVDPQGAGEQF
>.|TRBV27|TRBJ2-3
ASSLPGLAGGTDTQY
>few|TRBV2|TRBJ1-5
ASSDSRKQPQH
>.|TRBV18|TRBJ1-2
ASSPRKVGGYT
>.|TRBV28|TRBJ2-7
ASNDVGTASYEQY
>.|TRBV27|TRBJ2-2
ASSLSRTSGRYTGELF
>.|TRBV2|TRBJ1-3
ASRVYGNTIY
>.|TRBV29-1|TRBJ1-1
SAGQGSSEAF
>.|TRBV7-3|TRBJ2-1
ASSPRQGVYNEQF
>.|TRBV11-2|TRBJ1-1
ASSLDRVTEAF
>.|TRBV5-4|TRBJ1-1
ASRIFRGVEAF